The following is a TCR beta chain sequence with its context. As a fraction of the sample, this clonotype is large (0.1 to 1%). No cognate antigen has been identified for it. Per-base qualities were not stored, and no clone one base away is much larger. Since it is a stray read in a library aimed at alpha chains, this beta chain has a size that is not meaningful. This record comes from a study of glioma-infiltrating T cells (dated by TCRdb to 2015 to 2016). A note on the overall study: Glioma tissue, non-neoplastic brain tissue and matched peripheral blood mononuclear cells were used as sources from which TCR alpha- and beta-chain repertoires were sequenced. Three low-grade glioma patients, fewer than 10 primary glioblastoma patients, and three non-glioma patients who contributed non-neoplastic brain tissue made up the paired cohort. To measure how far tissue and blood T-cell populations diverged, each tissue-infiltrating repertoire was compared against the peripheral blood repertoire of the same patient.

Based on the germline V gene (reference sequence), the CDR1 and CDR2 sequences are SEHNR and FQNEAQ. The CDR3 runs 15 amino acids, cysteine and phenylalanine included. Only CDR3 DNA remains: 45 bases, in frame from the first base. V is clipped by 5 bases and J by 2 bases, and the sequence between their germline boundaries is 13 bases long. TCR alpha and beta CDR3 regions were amplified with the iRepertoire nested amplicon-rescue multiplex PCR (arm-PCR) platform from RNA. One-step reverse transcription and amplification used about 85-450 ng of tissue mRNA or PBMC total RNA as input. After bead purification, a secondary multiplex PCR added Illumina adapters, and libraries were gel-purified between 200 and 400 bp. Internal 6-nucleotide barcodes were carried by the libraries and were used for demultiplexing. Sequencing of libraries was performed on an Illumina MiSeq with 2x220 or 2x250 nucleotide paired-end reads. Turning to the authors' computational methods: Paired reads were merged using FLASH 1.2.11 and aligned with BWA-MEM to the GRCh37 human genome, and TRA and TRB reads were then extracted. V and J assignment used an IMGT-derived reference of cassette sequences and CDR3 motifs that included pseudogenes. Reads were translated in three frames, and productive CDR3s were defined as those with a C...FGXG motif and no stop codons. Clonotypes were defined as unique combinations of V-J cassette pair and CDR3 amino acid sequence. Hamming distance filtering was applied to reads, with thresholds set by the sequence error rate of each sample in mapped regions. Using fastp at Q25 and MiXCR, TCRdb reprocessed the public reads and kept productive beta chains. Rows merge per CDR3 protein into single entries with the most common DNA and genes. These V and J calls derive from TCRdb rather than the authors' analysis. The sample table contains a few hundred distinct CDR3 sequences; only one count was recorded for roughly 25% of them. 25% to 35% of the sample is held by the ten biggest clonotypes.

The investigation overall reported the following: Very few CDR3 sequences were found to be shared between tissue and blood, and this scarcity was attributed to high CDR3 diversity and limited sampling. VJ-independent divergence between tissue and blood was found to be below expectation in non-neoplastic patients but above expectation in all gliomas, particularly low-grade gliomas. Small numbers underpinned the group comparisons: under ten glioblastoma patients, three low-grade glioma patients and three non-neoplastic patients.

This TCR derives from a human donor with low-grade glioma or glioblastoma, undergoing nonglioma brain surgery, or in good health (not recorded which). Sequences were obtained from glioma tissue, nonneoplastic brain tissue, or PBMCs (not recorded which). Recombination joined TRBV7-9 with TRBJ1-3; no D gene can be assigned with confidence. The DNA sequence is given as TGTGCCAGCAGCATTGGTACGGAGCCTGGAAACACCATATATTTT. It translates as CASSIGTEPGNTIYF.